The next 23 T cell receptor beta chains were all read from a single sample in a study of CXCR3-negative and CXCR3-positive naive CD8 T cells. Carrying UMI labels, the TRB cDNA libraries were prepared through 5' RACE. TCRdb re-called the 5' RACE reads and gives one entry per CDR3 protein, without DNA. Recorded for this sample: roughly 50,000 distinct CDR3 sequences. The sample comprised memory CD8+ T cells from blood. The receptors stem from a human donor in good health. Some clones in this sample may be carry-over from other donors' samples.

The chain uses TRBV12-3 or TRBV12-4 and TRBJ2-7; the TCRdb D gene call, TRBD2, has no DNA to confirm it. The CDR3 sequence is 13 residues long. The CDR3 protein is CASSPAGHYEQYF.

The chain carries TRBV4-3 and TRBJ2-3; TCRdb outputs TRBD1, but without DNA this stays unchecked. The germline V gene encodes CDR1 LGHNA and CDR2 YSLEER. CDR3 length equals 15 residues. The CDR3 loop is CASSQDLPGADTQYF.

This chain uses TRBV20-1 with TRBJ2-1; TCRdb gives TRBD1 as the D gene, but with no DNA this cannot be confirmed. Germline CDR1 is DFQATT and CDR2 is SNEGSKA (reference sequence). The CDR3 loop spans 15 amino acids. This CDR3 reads CSANGGAGTYNEQFF.

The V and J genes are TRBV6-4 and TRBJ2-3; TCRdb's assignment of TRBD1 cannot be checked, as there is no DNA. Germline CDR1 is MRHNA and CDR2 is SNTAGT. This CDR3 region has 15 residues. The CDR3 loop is CASSEQGESADTQYF.

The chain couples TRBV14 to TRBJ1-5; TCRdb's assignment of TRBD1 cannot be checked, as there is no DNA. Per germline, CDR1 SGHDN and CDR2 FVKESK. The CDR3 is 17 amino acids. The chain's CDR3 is CASSPRDRPYSNQPQHF.

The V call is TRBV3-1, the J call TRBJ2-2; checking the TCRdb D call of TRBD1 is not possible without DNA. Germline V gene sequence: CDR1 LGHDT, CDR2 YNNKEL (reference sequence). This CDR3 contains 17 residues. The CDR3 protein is CASSQDFRPGGTGELFF.

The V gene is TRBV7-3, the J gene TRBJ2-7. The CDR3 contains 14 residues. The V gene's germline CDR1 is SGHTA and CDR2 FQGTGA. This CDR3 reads CASSPDGVSYEQYF.

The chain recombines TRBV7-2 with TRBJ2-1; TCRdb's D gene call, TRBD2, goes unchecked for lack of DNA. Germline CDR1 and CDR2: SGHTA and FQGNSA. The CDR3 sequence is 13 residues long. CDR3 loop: CASSAGLANEQFF.

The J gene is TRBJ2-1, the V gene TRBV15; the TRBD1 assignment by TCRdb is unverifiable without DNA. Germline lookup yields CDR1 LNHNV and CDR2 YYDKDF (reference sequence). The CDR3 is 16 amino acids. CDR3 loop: CATSRDRGTAYNEQFF.

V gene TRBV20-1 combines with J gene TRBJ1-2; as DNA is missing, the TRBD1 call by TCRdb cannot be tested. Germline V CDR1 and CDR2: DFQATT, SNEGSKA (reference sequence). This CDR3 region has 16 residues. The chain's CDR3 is CSARVPGQGANYGYTF.

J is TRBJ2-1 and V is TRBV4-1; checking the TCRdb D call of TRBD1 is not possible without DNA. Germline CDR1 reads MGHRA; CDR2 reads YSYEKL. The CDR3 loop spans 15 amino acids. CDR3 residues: CASSQGSGGGFEQFF.

Here the CDR3 reads CASSGGQTNEQFF. This chain joins TRBV9 and TRBJ2-1; TCRdb names TRBD1, which stays unverified in the absence of DNA. Germline V gene lookup returns CDR1 SGDLS and CDR2 YYNGEE. CDR3 length: 13 residues.

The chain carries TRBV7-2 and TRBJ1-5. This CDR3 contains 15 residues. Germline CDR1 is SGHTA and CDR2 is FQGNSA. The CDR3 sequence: CASSLDSFSNQPQHF. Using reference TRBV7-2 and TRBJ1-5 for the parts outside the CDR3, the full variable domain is GAGVSQSPSNKVTEKGKDVELRCDPISGHTALYWYRQSLGQGLEFLIYFQGNSAPDKSGLPSDRFSAERTGGSVSTLTIQRTQQEDSAVYLCASSLDSFSNQPQHFGDGTRLSIL.

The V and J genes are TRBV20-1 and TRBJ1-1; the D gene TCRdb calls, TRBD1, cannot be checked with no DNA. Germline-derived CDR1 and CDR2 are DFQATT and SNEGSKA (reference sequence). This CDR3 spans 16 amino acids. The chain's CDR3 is CSAIYLDGQEGTEAFF.

This CDR3 is CASSLQGTVGNTEAFF. The chain combines TRBV7-3 with TRBJ1-1; TCRdb's assignment of TRBD1 cannot be checked, as there is no DNA. This CDR3 is 16 amino acids long. Germline V gene lookup returns CDR1 SGHTA and CDR2 FQGTGA.

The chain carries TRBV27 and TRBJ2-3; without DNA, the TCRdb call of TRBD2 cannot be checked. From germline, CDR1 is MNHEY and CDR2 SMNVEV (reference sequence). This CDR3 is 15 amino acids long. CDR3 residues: CASTRLGLADDTQYF.

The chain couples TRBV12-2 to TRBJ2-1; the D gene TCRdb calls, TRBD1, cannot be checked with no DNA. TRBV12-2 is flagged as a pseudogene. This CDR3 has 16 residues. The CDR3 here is CASRFPPQGPYNEQFF.

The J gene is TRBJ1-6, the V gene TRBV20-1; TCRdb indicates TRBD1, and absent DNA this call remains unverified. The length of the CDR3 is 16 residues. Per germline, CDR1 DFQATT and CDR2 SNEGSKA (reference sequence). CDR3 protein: CSARDLRTGDNSPLHF.

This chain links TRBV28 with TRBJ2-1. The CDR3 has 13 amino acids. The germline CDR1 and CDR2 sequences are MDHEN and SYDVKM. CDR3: CASSLHRSTEQFF.

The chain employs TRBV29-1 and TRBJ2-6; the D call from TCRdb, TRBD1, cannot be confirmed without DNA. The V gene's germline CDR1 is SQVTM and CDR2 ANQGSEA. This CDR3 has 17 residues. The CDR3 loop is CSVADRDGNSGANVLTF.

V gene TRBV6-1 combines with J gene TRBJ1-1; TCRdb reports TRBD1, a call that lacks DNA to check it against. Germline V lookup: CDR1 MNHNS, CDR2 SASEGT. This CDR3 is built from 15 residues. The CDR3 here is CASRIRGHRLIEAFF.

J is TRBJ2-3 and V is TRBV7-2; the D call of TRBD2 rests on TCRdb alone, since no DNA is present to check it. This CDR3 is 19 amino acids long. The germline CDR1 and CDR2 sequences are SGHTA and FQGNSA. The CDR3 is CASSSGLAGGPYPADTQYF.

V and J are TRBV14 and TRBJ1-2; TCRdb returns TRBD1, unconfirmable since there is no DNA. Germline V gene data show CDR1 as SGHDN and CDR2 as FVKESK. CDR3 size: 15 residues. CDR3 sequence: CASSRRTATFTGYTF.